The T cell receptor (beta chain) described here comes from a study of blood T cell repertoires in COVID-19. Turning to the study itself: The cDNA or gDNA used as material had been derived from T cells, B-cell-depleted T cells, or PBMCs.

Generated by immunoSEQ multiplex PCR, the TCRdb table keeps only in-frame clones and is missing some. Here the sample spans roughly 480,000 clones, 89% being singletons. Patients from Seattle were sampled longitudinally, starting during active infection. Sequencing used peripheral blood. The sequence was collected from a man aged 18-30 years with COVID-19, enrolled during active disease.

The CDR3 DNA follows: TGTGCCAGCAGCGACGGGAGTTTCAACGAGCAGTACTTC. Protein sequence: CASSDGSFNEQYF. The V call is TRBV12-3 or TRBV12-4, the J call TRBJ2-7; D might be TRBD2 (6 bases). The CDR3 length is 13 residues. The V gene lost 6 bases and the J gene lost 5 bases, with 14 bases spanning the gap.